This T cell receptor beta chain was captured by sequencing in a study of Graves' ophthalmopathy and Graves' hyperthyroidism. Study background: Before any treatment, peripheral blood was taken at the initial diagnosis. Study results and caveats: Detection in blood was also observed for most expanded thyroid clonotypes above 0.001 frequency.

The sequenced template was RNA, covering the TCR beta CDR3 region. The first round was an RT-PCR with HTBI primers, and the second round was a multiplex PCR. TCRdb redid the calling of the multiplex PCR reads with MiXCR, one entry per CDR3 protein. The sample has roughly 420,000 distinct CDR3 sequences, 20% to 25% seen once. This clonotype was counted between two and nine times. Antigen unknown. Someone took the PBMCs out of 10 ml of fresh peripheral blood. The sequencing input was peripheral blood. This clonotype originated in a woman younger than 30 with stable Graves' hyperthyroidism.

The CDR3 spells CASSQVQGLLAKNIQYF. The CDR3 DNA is TGTGCCAGCAGCCAAGTACAGGGTTTGCTCGCCAAAAACATTCAGTACTTC. The chain employs TRBV5-6 and TRBJ2-4; D possibly corresponds to TRBD1 (6 bases). The CDR3 covers 17 residues. Trimming left V 4 bases short and J 1 base short, with 18 bases between. Germline loops: CDR1 SGHDT, CDR2 YYEEEE.